Shown below are 25 T cell receptor beta chains from a single sample sequenced in a study of blood T cells in healthy people across ages. Together with a sample-barcoded 5' primer, a J-beta primer mix was included in a second PCR lasting about 7 to 12 cycles. MiXCR, run by TCRdb on the 5' RACE reads, gives a single entry per CDR3 protein. The sample includes roughly 1,300,000 distinct CDR3 sequences, 59% of them seen just once. The sequencing sample was made of blood. These TCRs come from a man aged 18 to 29 in good health.

The chain links TRBV3-1 to TRBJ2-7; D assignment may be TRBD1 or TRBD2 (5 bases each). V was clipped by 2 bases and J by 12 bases, with 17 bases between them. The V gene's germline CDR1 is LGHDT and CDR2 YNNKEL (reference sequence). The CDR3 runs to 13 residues. The DNA for the CDR3 is TGTGCCAGCAGCCAAACATCTCTCAGAGGGGTGTACTTC. This translates into CASSQTSLRGVYF.

The table lists this clonotype with a few counts. Written as DNA, the CDR3 is TGCAGCGTTGAAGACCAGACTAGCGAGTCCTACGAGCAGTACTTC. Encoded protein: CSVEDQTSESYEQYF. The V call is TRBV29-1, the J call TRBJ2-7; 8 bases match TRBD2. Germline CDR1 SQVTM, CDR2 ANQGSEA. V shed 0 bases, J shed 1 base, and the junction held 5 bases outside the gene matches. This CDR3 comprises 15 residues.

This sequence joins TRBV2 and TRBJ2-3; TRBD2 matches 8 bases. Germline V lookup: CDR1 SNHLY, CDR2 FYNNEI. Trimming removed 8 bases from V and 3 bases from J; junction bases left unmatched: 4. This CDR3 comprises 13 residues. CDR3 residues: CASGGGRTDTQYF. The CDR3 DNA follows: TGTGCCAGCGGTGGCGGGAGGACAGATACGCAGTATTTT.

V usage is TRBV20-1 and J usage is TRBJ2-1; 7 nucleotides match TRBD2. This CDR3 has 18 amino acids. Losses at the gene ends were 2 bases for V and 4 bases for J; bases not matched to a gene: 17. Per the germline V gene, CDR1 is DFQATT and CDR2 is SNEGSKA (reference sequence). Written as DNA, the CDR3 is TGCAGTGCTAGATATCTCTATCTTTGGGGGGGGTATTACAATGAGCAGTTCTTC. It yields the protein CSARYLYLWGGYYNEQFF.

The V gene is TRBV11-2, the J gene TRBJ2-1; 10 positions match TRBD1. V lost 4 bases to trimming and J lost 4 bases; unmatched junction nucleotides: 4. CDR1 and CDR2 from the germline V gene are SGHAT and FQNNGV. This CDR3 has 15 amino acids. In DNA form, the CDR3 reads TGTGCCAGCAGCTCGGGACAGGGGCGGTACAATGAGCAGTTCTTC. Translation gives CASSSGQGRYNEQFF.

The V gene is TRBV12-3 or TRBV12-4, the J gene TRBJ2-1; 13 positions agree with TRBD2. The V gene end was trimmed by 7 bases and the J gene end by 8 bases; junction bases not matched to a gene: 8. This CDR3 has 15 amino acids. The DNA for the CDR3 is TGTGCCAGCACTAACGGACTAGCGGGGGTCGATGAGCAGTTCTTC. Encoded protein: CASTNGLAGVDEQFF.

This chain uses TRBV27 with TRBJ2-3, with 10 positions matching TRBD1. After removal of 6 bases from V and 5 bases from J, the junction contained 8 bases not matched to a gene. CDR3 length: 15 amino acids. The V gene's germline CDR1 is MNHEY and CDR2 SMNVEV (reference sequence). The CDR3 nucleotides read TGTGCCAGCAGCTCCGGGACAGGGGTAGGAGATACGCAGTATTTT. It translates to CASSSGTGVGDTQYF.

The CDR3 loop is CASSLMGATEAFF. In nucleotides, the CDR3 is TGTGCCAGCAGCTTAATGGGGGCCACTGAAGCTTTCTTT. The V call is TRBV13, the J call TRBJ1-1, with a weak D call TRBD1 (6 bases). The germline V gene has CDR1 PRHDT and CDR2 FYEKMQ (reference sequence). V lost 2 bases and J lost 4, with 8 bases in between. The CDR3 runs 13 residues. The entire variable domain, with the rest obtained from reference TRBV13 and TRBJ1-1, is as follows: AAGVIQSPRHLIKEKRETATLKCYPIPRHDTVYWYQQGPGQDPQFLISFYEKMQSDKGSIPDRFSAQQFSDYHSELNMSSLELGDSALYFCASSLMGATEAFFGQGTRLTVV.

This clonotype has ten or more counts. This chain joins TRBV7-2 and TRBJ2-3; D gene unclear. Germline values: CDR1 SGHTA, CDR2 FQGNSA. Deletions cut 4 bases from V and 4 bases from J, with 6 bases between. This CDR3 is 12 amino acids long. The CDR3 reads CASSSAADTQYF. The CDR3 DNA sequence: TGTGCCAGCAGCTCGGCGGCAGATACGCAGTATTTT. Using reference TRBV7-2 and TRBJ2-3 for the parts outside the CDR3, the full variable domain is GAGVSQSPSNKVTEKGKDVELRCDPISGHTALYWYRQSLGQGLEFLIYFQGNSAPDKSGLPSDRFSAERTGGSVSTLTIQRTQQEDSAVYLCASSSAADTQYFGPGTRLTVL.

V and J are TRBV6-5 and TRBJ1-2; TRBD1 matches at 7 bases. Germline-derived CDR1 and CDR2 are MNHEY and SVGAGI. The CDR3 totals 15 residues. With V trimmed by 7 bases and J by 4 bases, 12 bases remained unmatched. As DNA, the CDR3 is TGTGCCAGCACTCAGACGGGGGCAGGGGGCTATGGCTACACCTTC. This translates into CASTQTGAGGYGYTF.

This clonotype was recorded only once. This rearrangement joins TRBV20-1 to TRBJ2-3, with 9 bases aligning to TRBD2. This CDR3 comprises 17 residues. Germline assignment: CDR1 DFQATT and CDR2 SNEGSKA (reference sequence). The V gene end was trimmed by 6 bases and the J gene end by 2 bases; junction bases not matched to a gene: 15. The CDR3 sequence: CSAQGGGVAGDTDTQYF. The DNA of the CDR3 is TGCAGTGCACAGGGCGGGGGTGTAGCGGGAGACACAGATACGCAGTATTTT.

This clonotype was observed a single time. The rearrangement joins TRBV7-8 to TRBJ2-7; a possible D gene is TRBD2 (6 bases). The germline V gene has CDR1 SGHVS and CDR2 FQNEAQ. V was trimmed by 4 bases and J by 6 bases, leaving 19 bases between them. The length of the CDR3 is 15 residues. CDR3 region: CASSSRRDRPREQYF. The CDR3 DNA reads as TGTGCCAGCAGCTCCAGGCGGGATAGGCCCCGCGAGCAGTACTTC.

The chain combines TRBV30 with TRBJ2-5; 7 positions agree with TRBD1. With V trimmed by 2 bases and J by 4 bases, 4 bases remained unmatched. This CDR3 spans 13 amino acids. Germline CDR1 reads GTSNPN; CDR2 reads SVGIG (reference sequence). The DNA of the CDR3 is TGTGCCTGGAGTCATACAGGGGTAGAGACCCAGTACTTC. Its protein is CAWSHTGVETQYF.

This clonotype was seen only a few times. The CDR3 nucleotides read TGCGCCAGCAGCGGACCGGGACAGGGCGAAAAACTGTTTTTT. This encodes CASSGPGQGEKLFF. The chain is built from TRBV5-1 and TRBJ1-4, with 9 positions matching TRBD1. CDR1 is SGHRS, CDR2 YFSETQ, per germline. The CDR3 is made up of 14 amino acids. The ends lost 4 bases at V and 8 bases at J; junction bases unmatched: 6.

The chain links TRBV7-9 to TRBJ2-1; no definite D call. The CDR3 extends over 11 amino acids. Per the germline V gene, CDR1 is SEHNR and CDR2 is FQNEAQ (reference sequence). V was pared by 10 bases and J by 5 bases, with 9 bases between. DNA for the CDR3: TGTGCCACACGGGCTAACAATGAGCAGTTCTTC. This encodes CATRANNEQFF.

The chain recombines TRBV7-2 with TRBJ2-1; 7 nucleotides match TRBD1. CDR1 and CDR2 (germline): SGHTA, FQGNSA. J lost 6 bases, V lost 5 bases, and 13 bases had no gene match. The CDR3 sequence is 16 residues long. CDR3 sequence reads: CASSTTGTVEINEQFF. The CDR3 nucleotides read TGTGCCAGCAGCACAACCGGGACAGTCGAAATCAATGAGCAGTTCTTC.

The chain employs TRBV4-1 and TRBJ2-4; 7 positions match TRBD1. The end of the DNA is better explained by TRBJ2-7, so the J call may be wrong. There are 14 residues in the CDR3. Per germline, CDR1 MGHRA and CDR2 YSYEKL. The CDR3 spells CASSQDRGYYEQYF. For the CDR3, the DNA is TGCGCCAGCAGCCAAGACAGGGGGTATTACGAGCAGTACTTC.

The genes are TRBV6-1 and TRBJ2-7; D is ambiguous. This CDR3 is 13 amino acids long. Germline values: CDR1 MNHNS, CDR2 SASEGT. Trimming removed 0 bases at V and 1 base at J, with 4 bases between. The CDR3 sequence: CASSEATSYEQYF. DNA of the CDR3: TGTGCCAGCAGTGAAGCCACATCCTACGAGCAGTACTTC.

The V and J genes are TRBV20-1 and TRBJ1-1, with D perhaps matching TRBD1 (5 bases). CDR1 and CDR2 (germline): DFQATT, SNEGSKA (reference sequence). The CDR3 runs to 15 residues. Deletions cut 6 bases from V and 6 bases from J, with 23 bases between. CDR3 in DNA: TGCAGTGCCCCCGACGGGAGGGGAAGGATGGCTGAAGCTTTCTTT. Translating it yields CSAPDGRGRMAEAFF.

V and J are TRBV7-9 and TRBJ1-2; 9 positions agree with TRBD1. V trimming: 6 bases; J trimming: 4 bases; junction bases outside the gene matches: 12. Germline loops: CDR1 SEHNR, CDR2 FQNEAQ (reference sequence). The CDR3 extends over 16 amino acids. The CDR3 coding sequence is TGTGCCAGCAGAGCCCTTGGACAGGGGCCAATCTATGGCTACACCTTC. It yields the protein CASRALGQGPIYGYTF.

The CDR3 coding sequence is TGTGCCAGCAGTCTTTGGGGACGGGGGAACAATGAGCAGTTCTTC. This codes for CASSLWGRGNNEQFF. The genes are TRBV9 and TRBJ2-1; weak D call: TRBD2 (6 bases). Germline loops: CDR1 SGDLS, CDR2 YYNGEE. The CDR3 totals 15 residues. The V and J ends lost 5 bases and 5 bases respectively, with 17 bases between them.

V gene TRBV2 combines with J gene TRBJ2-7, with D uncertain. This CDR3 is 13 amino acids long. The V end lost 2 bases, the J end lost 0 bases, and 5 bases lay between the germline ends. Germline values: CDR1 SNHLY, CDR2 FYNNEI. CDR3 loop: CASSEKLSYEQYF. As DNA, the CDR3 is TGTGCCAGCAGTGAAAAGCTCTCCTACGAGCAGTACTTC.

This clonotype was seen a handful of times. The V and J genes are TRBV7-2 and TRBJ2-6; D possibly uses TRBD1 or TRBD2 (5 bases each). Per germline, CDR1 SGHTA and CDR2 FQGNSA. Trimming pared 5 bases from V and 0 bases from J, leaving 11 bases between. CDR3 length: 16 residues. The CDR3: CASSPRGASGANVLTF. CDR3 sequence (DNA): TGTGCCAGCAGCCCGAGGGGTGCCTCTGGGGCCAACGTCCTGACTTTC.

J is TRBJ1-2 and V is TRBV7-9; D uncertain. Between the trimmed V and J ends, which lost 3 bases and 10 bases, there was a span of 15 bases. Germline V lookup: CDR1 SEHNR, CDR2 FQNEAQ (reference sequence). This CDR3 comprises 13 residues. CDR3 coding DNA: TGTGCCAGCAGCTTTAGTGAGATTGACCTCTACACCTTC. This encodes CASSFSEIDLYTF.

On this clonotype itself: One end of the junction varies from germline; a read error may be responsible. This chain links TRBV20-1 with TRBJ1-1, with D possibly being TRBD1 (5 bases). From germline, CDR1 is DFQATT and CDR2 SNEGSKA (reference sequence). This CDR3 is built from 14 residues. The CDR3 is CSARGAEFNTEAFF. Here the CDR3 DNA reads TGTAGTGCTAGAGGGGCAGAGTTCAACACTGAAGCTTTCTTT.